This passage covers 16 T cell receptor beta chains from one sample sequenced in a study of blood T cell repertoires in COVID-19 (TCRdb year 2020). Library prep was done by the immunoSEQ multiplex PCR assay. TCRdb took over this immuneACCESS table, retaining in-frame rearrangements with V and J assigned. Such tables are incomplete; in checked studies, under half of the missing clones stem from an unresolved V gene, and the remainder is unexplained. Counted in this sample were 70,000 to 80,000 clones; about 80% of them appeared once. Of the sample, more than 10% is held by the ten largest clones. The sequenced material came from peripheral blood. All receptors derive from a human donor in a cohort sampled during active COVID-19.

J is TRBJ1-4 and V is TRBV28; D is unresolved. This CDR3 spans 16 amino acids. Trimming removed 6 bases at V and 3 bases at J, with 17 bases between. Germline-derived CDR1 and CDR2 are MDHEN and SYDVKM. DNA of the CDR3: TGTGCCAGCAGGACTCGGGTTCCTCGTTCTAATGAAAAACTGTTTTTT. Protein sequence: CASRTRVPRSNEKLFF. The complete variable domain, with remaining parts taken from reference TRBV28 and TRBJ1-4, reads DVKVTQSSRYLVKRTGEKVFLECVQDMDHENMFWYRQDPGLGLRLIYFSYDVKMKEKGDIPEGYSVSREKKERFSLILESASTNQTSMYLCASRTRVPRSNEKLFFGSGTQLSVL.

This clone was seen a handful of times. The CDR3 coding sequence is TGTGCCAGCAGCTTAAGAGGAGCCCCCTACGAGCAGTACTTC. Encoded protein: CASSLRGAPYEQYF. This chain uses TRBV13 with TRBJ2-7; D not certain. V was pared by 2 bases and J by 2 bases, with 10 bases between. Germline CDR1 and CDR2: PRHDT and FYEKMQ (reference sequence). CDR3 length equals 14 residues. Full variable domain (remainder filled in from reference TRBV13 and TRBJ2-7): AAGVIQSPRHLIKEKRETATLKCYPIPRHDTVYWYQQGPGQDPQFLISFYEKMQSDKGSIPDRFSAQQFSDYHSELNMSSLELGDSALYFCASSLRGAPYEQYFGPGTRLTVT.

The chain links TRBV21-1 to TRBJ2-5; TRBD1 reflects the table's D call only, with no check against the DNA. TRBV21-1 is a pseudogene locus. The CDR3 runs to 18 residues. In nucleotides, the CDR3 is TGTGCCAGCAGCAACAGGTCCGGCAGGGGGGTTTCTTGGGAGACCCAGTACTTC. Translating gives CASSNRSGRGVSWETQYF.

This clone showed up just once. The chain uses TRBV3-1 (or the pseudogene TRBV3-2) and TRBJ2-5, with 7 bases identical to TRBD2. Germline assignment: CDR1 LGHDT and CDR2 YNNKEL (reference sequence). The CDR3 consists of 14 residues. Trimming removed 4 bases from V and 5 bases from J; junction bases left unmatched: 7. The CDR3 reads CASSPRDYWETQYF. The CDR3 coding sequence is TGTGCCAGCAGCCCCCGGGACTATTGGGAGACCCAGTACTTC.

The chain couples TRBV7-2 to TRBJ2-3; D is perhaps TRBD2 (5 bases). CDR3 length equals 15 residues. The V gene's germline CDR1 is SGHTA and CDR2 FQGNSA. The V end was cut by 3 bases, the J end by 0 bases, with 10 bases between. CDR3 DNA: TGTGCCAGCAGCTTTGAGCGGACTAGCACAGATACGCAGTATTTT. It translates to CASSFERTSTDTQYF.

This clone was seen more than once but under ten times. The genes are TRBV6-5 and TRBJ1-2; TRBD1 is a possible D gene (5 bases). CDR3 length equals 13 residues. The ends were cut back, 6 bases at V and 8 bases at J, with 16 bases in the middle. Germline loops: CDR1 MNHEY, CDR2 SVGAGI. The CDR3 nucleotides read TGTGCCAGCAGACGGGGGGAAGCGTCGGGCTACACCTTC. This gives the protein CASRRGEASGYTF.

The chain employs TRBV4-3 and TRBJ2-6; tentatively, D is TRBD2 (5 bases). The CDR3 runs 15 residues. Germline V gene lookup returns CDR1 LGHNA and CDR2 YSLEER. Trimming stripped 1 base from V and 4 bases from J, with 8 bases between. Here the CDR3 reads CASSQGGYGANVLTF. CDR3 coding DNA: TGCGCCAGCAGCCAAGGAGGGTACGGGGCCAACGTCCTGACTTTC.

The genes are TRBV5-1 and TRBJ1-2; a weak D match, TRBD1 (6 bases). The germline gives CDR1 SGHRS, CDR2 YFSETQ. The ends were cut back, 0 bases at V and 8 bases at J, with 8 bases in the middle. The CDR3 has 12 amino acids. The DNA of the CDR3 is TGCGCCAGCAGCTTGGAACAGGGCGGCTACACCTTC. It encodes CASSLEQGGYTF. The full variable domain, its missing parts supplied by reference TRBV5-1 and TRBJ1-2, is KAGVTQTPRYLIKTRGQQVTLSCSPISGHRSVSWYQQTPGQGLQFLFEYFSETQRNKGNFPGRFSGRQFSNSRSEMNVSTLELGDSALYLCASSLEQGGYTFGSGTRLTVV.

This clone was seen only once. The V call is TRBV5-3, the J call TRBJ2-7, with 9 bases that match TRBD1. TRBV5-3 is designated an ORF whose function remains uncertain. The CDR3 loop spans 16 amino acids. Trimming at V came to 4 bases and at J to 3 bases, leaving 11 bases not matched to a gene. In DNA form, the CDR3 reads TGTGCCAGAAGCCTTCTTGGCCGGACAGGGGTCTACGAGCAGTACTTC. Its protein is CARSLLGRTGVYEQYF.

The chain employs TRBV5-1 and TRBJ2-3, with 7 bases lining up with TRBD1. The junction had 3 bases not matched to a gene; V was cut back by 5 bases and J by 3 bases. Germline-derived CDR1 and CDR2 are SGHRS and YFSETQ. This CDR3 has 13 residues. CDR3 sequence (DNA): TGCGCCAGCAGTTCGGGACAGACAGATACGCAGTATTTT. Translation gives CASSSGQTDTQYF.

The chain carries TRBV11-2 and TRBJ2-5; 12 nucleotides align to TRBD2. Unmatched junction bases numbered 3, after V lost 4 bases and J lost 3 bases. The CDR3 loop spans 15 amino acids. Germline lookup yields CDR1 SGHAT and CDR2 FQNNGV. The DNA for the CDR3 is TGTGCCAGCAGCTCTCTAGCGGGAGGGGAAGAGACCCAGTACTTC. This gives the protein CASSSLAGGEETQYF.

This chain links TRBV6-1 with TRBJ1-5; D perhaps matches TRBD1 (5 bases). Germline-derived CDR1 and CDR2 are MNHNS and SASEGT. The CDR3 is 16 amino acids. The V and J ends lost 3 bases and 0 bases respectively, with 12 bases between them. The CDR3 loop reads CASSDDRIYSNQPQHF. In DNA form, the CDR3 reads TGTGCCAGCAGTGACGACAGAATTTATAGCAATCAGCCCCAGCATTTT.

The gene calls are TRBV19 and TRBJ1-2; D remains unclear. Trimming removed 6 bases from V and 3 bases from J, with 20 bases in between. Germline V gives CDR1 LNHDA, CDR2 SQIVND (reference sequence). This CDR3 comprises 16 residues. The CDR3 bases are TGTGCCAGTAGGACCACCCTGGGAGGCCGATACTATGGCTACACCTTC. Its protein is CASRTTLGGRYYGYTF.

The chain couples TRBV6-2 or TRBV6-3 to TRBJ1-1; D perhaps matches TRBD1 (5 bases). The CDR3 is made up of 16 amino acids. Germline assignment: CDR1 MNHEY and CDR2 SVGEGT. Between the trimmed V and J ends, which lost 6 bases and 1 base, there was a span of 18 bases. CDR3 region: CASSRTIFRENTEAFF. CDR3 DNA: TGTGCCAGCAGCAGAACCATCTTCAGGGAGAACACTGAAGCTTTCTTT.

This sequence joins TRBV6-2 or TRBV6-3 and TRBJ2-5, with TRBD2 identical over 14 bases. With 6 bases clipped from V and 2 bases from J, the junction kept 5 bases outside the gene matches. CDR1 MNHEY and CDR2 SVGEGT come from the germline V gene. This CDR3 is 16 amino acids long. CDR3 nucleotides: TGTGCCAGCAGCCCTAGGACTAGCGGGGGGCAAGAGACCCAGTACTTC. Amino acids: CASSPRTSGGQETQYF.

The chain carries TRBV30 and TRBJ2-2, with D perhaps matching TRBD1 (6 bases). V was pared by 7 bases and J by 2 bases, with 14 bases between. This CDR3 spans 14 amino acids. CDR1 GTSNPN and CDR2 SVGIG come from the germline V gene (reference sequence). CDR3 amino acids: CALLWGHNTGELFF. The CDR3 region has the DNA TGTGCCTTATTGTGGGGACATAACACCGGGGAGCTGTTTTTT.